Below are 27 T cell receptor beta chains sequenced from a single sample in a study of radiation and T cells in renal cell carcinoma. Time point defined: blood 2 weeks post-SBRT. Treatment reported: 15 Gy SBRT to primary tumor, nephrectomy 4 weeks later. Some clones are missing from TCRdb's copy, which holds only in-frame ones; the method was immunoSEQ multiplex PCR. The table lists more than 150,000 clones, roughly 89% of them singletons. The material sequenced was blood, taken from a patient whose treatment included radiotherapy and nephrectomy. All receptors derive from a woman in her forties or fifties with renal cell carcinoma.

The chain joins TRBV19 to TRBJ1-2, with D uncertain. V was shortened by 3 bases and J by 8 bases, with 13 bases between the two germline ends. Germline CDR1 reads LNHDA; CDR2 reads SQIVND (reference sequence). The CDR3 has 13 amino acids. As DNA, the CDR3 is TGTGCCAGTAGTATTTCCGGGATGGGGGGCTACACCTTC. This codes for CASSISGMGGYTF.

The CDR3 coding sequence is TGCAGCGTTCAGGGGACTAGCGGGGACTACGAGCAGTACTTC. Amino acid sequence: CSVQGTSGDYEQYF. V gene TRBV29-1 combines with J gene TRBJ2-7; TRBD2 aligns across 13 bases. The germline CDR1 and CDR2 sequences are SQVTM and ANQGSEA. V was pared by 5 bases and J by 3 bases, with 4 bases of the junction left unmatched. CDR3 size: 14 residues.

The chain recombines TRBV6-1 with TRBJ1-3; D is ambiguous. CDR3 length equals 15 residues. V lost 6 bases, J lost 1 base, and 13 bases lay in between. Germline V gene data show CDR1 as MNHNS and CDR2 as SASEGT. CDR3 sequence (DNA): TGTGCCAGCAGCCAGTCACTGACGTCTGGAAACACCATATATTTT. It yields the protein CASSQSLTSGNTIYF.

The chain links TRBV29-1 to TRBJ2-7; 8 bases agree with TRBD2. In germline, CDR1 is SQVTM, CDR2 ANQGSEA. J gave up 4 bases and V 1 base, and 3 bases lay outside the gene matches. CDR3 length: 13 residues. The CDR3 loop is CSVEGGGLYEQYF. The DNA for the CDR3 is TGCAGCGTTGAAGGCGGGGGGCTTTACGAGCAGTACTTC.

The gene calls are TRBV5-4 and TRBJ2-1; D call uncertain. V was trimmed by 0 bases and J by 9 bases, leaving 10 bases between them. Germline V gene sequence: CDR1 SGHNT, CDR2 YYREEE (reference sequence). The CDR3 runs 13 residues. As DNA, the CDR3 is TGTGCCAGCAGCTTGGATCCGGCGGCTGAGCAGTTCTTC. Translated, it gives CASSLDPAAEQFF.

This rearrangement joins TRBV5-4 to TRBJ2-3; D possibly corresponds to TRBD2 (7 bases). This CDR3 is built from 15 residues. Germline V gives CDR1 SGHNT, CDR2 YYREEE (reference sequence). V was pared by 1 base and J by 4 bases, with 13 bases between. CDR3 DNA sequence: TGTGCCAGCAGCTTGACGGGGGGCGGAGCAGATACGCAGTATTTT. Protein: CASSLTGGGADTQYF.

Note on this clone: Its ends do not fully match the called genes, so a read error is possible. The rearrangement links TRBV7-7 to TRBJ2-1; no clear D. Germline V gene sequence: CDR1 SSHAT, CDR2 FNYEAQ (reference sequence). The CDR3 consists of 16 residues. CDR3 in DNA: TGTGCTAGCAGCTTAGGGATGTCTTCCCCCTACAATGAGCAGTTCTTC. Translation: CASSLGMSSPYNEQFF.

V and J are TRBV16 and TRBJ1-3; perhaps TRBD1 as D (5 bases). The CDR3 extends over 17 amino acids. The germline V gene has CDR1 KGHSY and CDR2 FQNENV. Trimming cost V 2 bases and J 0 bases, with 14 bases left between them. CDR3 coding DNA: TGTGCCAGCAGCCAAAGGGACTTCGGCCACTCTGGAAACACCATATATTTT. As protein: CASSQRDFGHSGNTIYF.

The chain carries TRBV30 and TRBJ2-3, with D uncertain. V lost 5 bases, J lost 0 bases, and 9 bases lay in between. This CDR3 spans 13 amino acids. The V gene's germline CDR1 is GTSNPN and CDR2 SVGIG (reference sequence). CDR3 in DNA: TGTGCCTGGCTGCTGTCTAGCACAGATACGCAGTATTTT. Encoded protein: CAWLLSSTDTQYF. Full variable domain (missing parts from reference TRBV30 and TRBJ2-3): SQTIHQWPATLVQPVGSPLSLECTVEGTSNPNLYWYRQAAGRGLQLLFYSVGIGQISSEVPQNLSASRPQDRQFILSSKKLLLSDSGFYLCAWLLSSTDTQYFGPGTRLTVL.

The chain links TRBV19 to TRBJ1-1, with 7 nucleotides matching TRBD1. The V segment lost 5 bases and the J segment 10 bases; nucleotides outside the gene matches: 4. CDR1 is LNHDA and CDR2 is SQIVND in the germline V gene (reference sequence). This CDR3 has 11 amino acids. The CDR3 reads CASSVRQGAFF. Written as DNA, the CDR3 is TGTGCCAGTAGTGTTCGACAGGGAGCTTTCTTT.

The V gene is TRBV5-5, the J gene TRBJ2-2; 7 nucleotides align to TRBD1. Trimming at V came to 2 bases and at J to 1 base, leaving 2 bases not matched to a gene. The CDR3 is made up of 15 amino acids. Germline V gene data show CDR1 as SGHKS and CDR2 as YYEKEE (reference sequence). The CDR3 loop reads CASSFAGGNTGELFF. CDR3 DNA sequence: TGTGCCAGCAGCTTCGCAGGGGGGAACACCGGGGAGCTGTTTTTT.

With regard to this clone: The sample carries other DNA sequences with the same CDR3. This chain joins TRBV6-5 and TRBJ1-2; D perhaps matches TRBD1 (5 bases). The CDR3 consists of 13 residues. Trimming removed 6 bases from V and 3 bases from J, with 11 bases in between. CDR1 and CDR2 (germline): MNHEY, SVGAGI. Here the CDR3 reads CASSPEGDYGYTF. In nucleotides, the CDR3 is TGTGCCAGCAGCCCCGAAGGGGACTATGGCTACACCTTC.

This clone was seen just once. The chain links TRBV28 to TRBJ1-2, with D perhaps TRBD1 (6 bases). Germline V CDR1 and CDR2: MDHEN, SYDVKM. The ends were cut back, 5 bases at V and 4 bases at J, with 26 bases in the middle. This CDR3 is built from 18 residues. The CDR3 DNA sequence: TGTGCCAGCAGTCTCCCCGGGGGCGGGAGTCTAGGGGGCTATGGCTACACCTTC. Protein product: CASSLPGGGSLGGYGYTF.

The rearrangement links TRBV6-6 to TRBJ1-5; unclear D gene. The CDR3 length is 15 residues. Germline-derived CDR1 and CDR2 are MNHNY and SVGAGI (reference sequence). Trimming shortened V by 3 bases and J by 3 bases, and 12 bases separated the two germline ends. CDR3 in DNA: TGTGCCAGCAGTTATAACGGACGGATCAATCAGCCCCAGCATTTT. Residues: CASSYNGRINQPQHF.

CDR3 DNA: TGTGCCAGCAGCACTCGGGCTAGCGGGGGGTTCCAAGAGACCCAGTACTTC. The encoded protein is CASSTRASGGFQETQYF. J is TRBJ2-5 and V is TRBV27; TRBD2 aligns across 11 bases. Germline loops: CDR1 MNHEY, CDR2 SMNVEV (reference sequence). V shed 6 bases and J 1 base; nucleotides not matched to a gene: 10. The CDR3 consists of 17 residues.

The rearrangement joins TRBV10-3 to TRBJ1-6, with 7 bases aligning to TRBD1. There are 13 residues in the CDR3. In germline, CDR1 is ENHRY, CDR2 SYGVKD. V dropped 8 bases and J dropped 5; count of bases not matched to a gene: 3. DNA of the CDR3: TGTGCCATCGGGACAGCGAATAATTCACCCCTCCACTTT. It codes for CAIGTANNSPLHF.

The chain has TRBV14 and TRBJ1-2; D may be TRBD1 (5 bases). The V end lost 1 base, the J end lost 10 bases, and 19 bases lay between the germline ends. Per the germline V gene, CDR1 is SGHDN and CDR2 is FVKESK. This CDR3 region has 15 residues. The CDR3 loop is CASSQGGLGRSFYTF. CDR3 in DNA: TGTGCCAGCAGCCAAGGAGGACTGGGGCGCAGTTTCTACACCTTC. Full variable domain (remainder filled in from reference TRBV14 and TRBJ1-2): EAGVTQFPSHSVIEKGQTVTLRCDPISGHDNLYWYRRVMGKEIKFLLHFVKESKQDESGMPNNRFLAERTGGTYSTLKVQPAELEDSGVYFCASSQGGLGRSFYTFGSGTRLTVV.

The count of this clone is one. The chain uses TRBV7-2 and TRBJ2-2; D remains ambiguous. Germline assignment: CDR1 SGHTA and CDR2 FQGNSA. With 1 base removed from V and 0 bases from J, the gap between germline ends came to 9 bases. The CDR3 extends over 16 amino acids. This CDR3 reads CASSLVGSPNTGELFF. As DNA, the CDR3 is TGTGCCAGCAGCTTAGTGGGCAGTCCGAACACCGGGGAGCTGTTTTTT.

The chain uses TRBV18 and TRBJ1-2; D is unclear. Germline CDR1 is KGHSH and CDR2 is LQKENI. The CDR3 length is 14 residues. V gave up 6 bases and J gave up 8 bases, with 19 bases separating them. CDR3 bases: TGTGCCAGCTCCTCTGGTACTCATTTGCACGGCTACACCTTC. Translating gives CASSSGTHLHGYTF.

In this sample, this clone turned up once. V usage is TRBV19 and J usage is TRBJ1-5; D not certain. Trimming cost V 5 bases and J 5 bases, with 10 bases left between them. Germline CDR1 and CDR2: LNHDA and SQIVND (reference sequence). The CDR3 loop spans 13 amino acids. CDR3 DNA sequence: TGTGCCAGTAGTTACAGTAAAGATCAGCCCCAGCATTTT. The encoded protein is CASSYSKDQPQHF. Together with reference TRBV19 and TRBJ1-5, the CDR3 gives the full variable domain: DGGITQSPKYLFRKEGQNVTLSCEQNLNHDAMYWYRQDPGQGLRLIYYSQIVNDFQKGDIAEGYSVSREKKESFPLTVTSAQKNPTAFYLCASSYSKDQPQHFGDGTRLSIL.

This clone was observed a handful of times. J is TRBJ1-6 and V is TRBV5-1; possible D gene TRBD1, 6 bases. Germline loops: CDR1 SGHRS, CDR2 YFSETQ. V lost 6 bases to trimming and J lost 6 bases, with 10 bases between them. This CDR3 region has 13 residues. CDR3 in DNA: TGCGCCAGCACGGACAGCCCTAATTCACCCCTCCACTTT. Translating gives CASTDSPNSPLHF.

The chain recombines TRBV10-3 with TRBJ2-7, with 9 bases lining up with TRBD1. The CDR3 spans 16 residues. Germline V gene sequence: CDR1 ENHRY, CDR2 SYGVKD. J lost 2 bases, V lost 3 bases, and 8 bases had no gene match. DNA of the CDR3: TGTGCCATCAGTGAAGAAGGACAGGGGTCCCCCTACGAGCAGTACTTC. Translated, it gives CAISEEGQGSPYEQYF.

V and J are TRBV7-2 and TRBJ2-7; 10 nucleotides agree with TRBD1. V was pared by 5 bases and J by 2 bases, with 3 bases of the junction left unmatched. Germline-derived CDR1 and CDR2 are SGHTA and FQGNSA. This CDR3 spans 14 amino acids. For the CDR3, the DNA is TGTGCCAGCAGCACGGACAGGGGGGCCTACGAGCAGTACTTC. Its translation is CASSTDRGAYEQYF.

The gene calls are TRBV11-2 and TRBJ2-5, with D possibly being TRBD2 (6 bases). The germline V gene encodes CDR1 SGHAT and CDR2 FQNNGV. This CDR3 comprises 14 residues. V was clipped by 5 bases and J by 9 bases, with 19 bases between them. DNA for the CDR3: TGTGCCAGCAGCAGACAGCGTCAGTGGGAGGCCCAGTACTTC. This codes for CASSRQRQWEAQYF.

The chain uses TRBV19 and TRBJ2-3; the D gene is possibly TRBD1 (6 bases). Deletions cut 7 bases from V and 0 bases from J, with 11 bases between. Germline CDR1 LNHDA, CDR2 SQIVND (reference sequence). The CDR3 has 14 amino acids. The CDR3 loop reads CASTEGVSTDTQYF. DNA of the CDR3: TGTGCCAGTACTGAGGGGGTGAGCACAGATACGCAGTATTTT.

This chain connects TRBV9 to TRBJ1-2; 9 bases line up with TRBD1. With 0 bases clipped from V and 8 bases from J, the junction kept 11 bases outside the gene matches. The CDR3 sequence is 16 residues long. Germline CDR1 SGDLS, CDR2 YYNGEE. This CDR3 reads CASSVAPTGGASGYTF. The DNA for the CDR3 is TGTGCCAGCAGCGTAGCTCCAACAGGGGGCGCATCAGGCTACACCTTC.

V usage is TRBV7-3 and J usage is TRBJ1-1; TRBD1 matches 7 bases. The CDR3 is 14 residues long. The trim removed 3 bases at V and 4 bases at J, leaving 5 bases unmatched. Germline assignment: CDR1 SGHTA and CDR2 FQGTGA. CDR3: CASSFQGGSTEAFF. CDR3 DNA: TGTGCCAGCAGCTTCCAGGGGGGGAGCACTGAAGCTTTCTTT.